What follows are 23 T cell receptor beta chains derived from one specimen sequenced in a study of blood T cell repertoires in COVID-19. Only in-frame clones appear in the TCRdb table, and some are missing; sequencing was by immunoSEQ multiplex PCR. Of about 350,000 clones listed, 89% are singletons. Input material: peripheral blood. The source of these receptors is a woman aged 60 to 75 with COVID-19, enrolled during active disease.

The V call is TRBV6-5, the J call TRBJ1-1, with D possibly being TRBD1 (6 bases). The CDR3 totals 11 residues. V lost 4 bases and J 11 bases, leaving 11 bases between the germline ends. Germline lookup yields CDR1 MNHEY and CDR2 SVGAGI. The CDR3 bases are TGTGCCAGCAGTTCCCGGGGGGGCGCTTTCTTT. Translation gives CASSSRGGAFF.

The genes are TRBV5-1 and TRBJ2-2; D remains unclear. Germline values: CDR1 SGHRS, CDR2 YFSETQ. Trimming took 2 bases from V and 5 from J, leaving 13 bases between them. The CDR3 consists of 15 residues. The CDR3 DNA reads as TGCGCCAGCAGCTTAAGTTCCCGAGAAACCGGGGAGCTGTTTTTT. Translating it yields CASSLSSRETGELFF.

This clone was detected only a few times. DNA of the CDR3: TGTGCCAGCAGTCCCCCTAACGTTATTTACACTGAAGCTTTCTTT. Translated: CASSPPNVIYTEAFF. The V and J genes are TRBV28 and TRBJ1-1; D remains unclear. The V gene lost 5 bases and the J gene lost 3 bases, with 16 bases spanning the gap. CDR3 length: 15 residues. Germline loops: CDR1 MDHEN, CDR2 SYDVKM.

CDR3 sequence: CASSLWDNPDTEAFF. CDR3 sequence (DNA): TGTGCCAGCAGCTTGTGGGACAATCCCGACACTGAAGCTTTCTTT. The V gene is TRBV6-5, the J gene TRBJ1-1; possible D gene TRBD1, 6 bases. Per the germline V gene, CDR1 is MNHEY and CDR2 is SVGAGI. The CDR3 runs to 15 residues. V lost 6 bases to trimming and J lost 3 bases, with 17 bases between them.

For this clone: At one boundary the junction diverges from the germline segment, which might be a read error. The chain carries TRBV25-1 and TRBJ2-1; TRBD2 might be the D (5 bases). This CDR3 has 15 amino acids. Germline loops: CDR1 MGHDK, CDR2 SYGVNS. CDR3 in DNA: TGTGCCAGCAGTGACACTAGGACTTCCTCCAATGAGCAGTTCTTC. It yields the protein CASSDTRTSSNEQFF.

CDR3 region: CASSGVLNQPQHF. As DNA, the CDR3 is TGTGCCAGCTCAGGGGTCCTCAATCAGCCCCAGCATTTT. This chain links TRBV2 with TRBJ1-5; a possible D gene is TRBD1 (6 bases). Trimming shortened V by 8 bases and J by 3 bases, and 11 bases separated the two germline ends. The CDR3 is 13 residues long. Germline V gene lookup returns CDR1 SNHLY and CDR2 FYNNEI.

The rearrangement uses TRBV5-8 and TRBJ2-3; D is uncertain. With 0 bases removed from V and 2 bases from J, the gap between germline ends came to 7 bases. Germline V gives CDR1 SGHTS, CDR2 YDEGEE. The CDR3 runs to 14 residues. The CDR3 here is CASSLGGTTDTQYF. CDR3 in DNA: TGTGCCAGCAGCTTGGGCGGTACCACAGATACGCAGTATTTT. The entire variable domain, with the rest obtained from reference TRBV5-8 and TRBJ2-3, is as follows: EAGVTQSPTHLIKTRGQQATLRCSPISGHTSVYWYQQALGLGLQFLLWYDEGEERNRGNFPPRFSGRQFPNYSSELNVNALELEDSALYLCASSLGGTTDTQYFGPGTRLTVL.

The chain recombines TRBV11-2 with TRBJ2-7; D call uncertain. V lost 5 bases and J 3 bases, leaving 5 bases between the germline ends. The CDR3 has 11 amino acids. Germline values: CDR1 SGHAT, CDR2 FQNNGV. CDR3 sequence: CASSLRYEQYF. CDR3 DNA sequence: TGTGCCAGCAGCCTACGCTACGAGCAGTACTTC.

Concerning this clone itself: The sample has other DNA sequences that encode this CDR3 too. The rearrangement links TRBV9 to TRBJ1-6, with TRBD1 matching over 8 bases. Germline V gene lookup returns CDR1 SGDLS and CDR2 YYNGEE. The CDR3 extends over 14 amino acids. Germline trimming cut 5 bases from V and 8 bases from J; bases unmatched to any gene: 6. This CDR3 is CASSVQGEDSPLHF. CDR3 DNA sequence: TGTGCCAGCAGTGTACAGGGGGAGGATTCACCCCTCCACTTT.

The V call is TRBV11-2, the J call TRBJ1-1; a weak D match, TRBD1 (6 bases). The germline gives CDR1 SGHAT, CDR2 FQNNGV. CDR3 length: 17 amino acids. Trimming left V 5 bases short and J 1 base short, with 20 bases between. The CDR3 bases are TGTGCCAGCAGCCCGCAACCCCCGGGACAAAAGAACACTGAAGCTTTCTTT. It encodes CASSPQPPGQKNTEAFF.

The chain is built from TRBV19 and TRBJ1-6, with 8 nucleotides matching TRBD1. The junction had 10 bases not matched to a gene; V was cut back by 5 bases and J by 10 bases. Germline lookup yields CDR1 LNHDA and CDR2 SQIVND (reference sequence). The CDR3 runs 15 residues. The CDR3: CASSFIDRGVSPLHF. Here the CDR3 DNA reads TGTGCCAGTAGTTTCATCGACAGGGGAGTGTCACCCCTCCACTTT.

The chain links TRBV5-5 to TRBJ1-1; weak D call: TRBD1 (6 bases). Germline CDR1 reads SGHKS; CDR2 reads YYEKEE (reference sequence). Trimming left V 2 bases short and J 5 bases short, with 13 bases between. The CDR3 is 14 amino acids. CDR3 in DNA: TGTGCCAGCAGCTTAATTCAGGGGCAAACTGAAGCTTTCTTT. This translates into CASSLIQGQTEAFF.

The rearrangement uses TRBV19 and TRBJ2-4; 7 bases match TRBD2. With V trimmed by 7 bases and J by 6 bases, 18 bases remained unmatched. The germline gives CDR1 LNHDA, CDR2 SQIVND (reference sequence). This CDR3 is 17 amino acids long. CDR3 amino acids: CASTKWASGGGRNIQYF. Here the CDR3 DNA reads TGTGCCAGTACTAAGTGGGCTAGCGGCGGCGGCAGAAACATTCAGTACTTC.

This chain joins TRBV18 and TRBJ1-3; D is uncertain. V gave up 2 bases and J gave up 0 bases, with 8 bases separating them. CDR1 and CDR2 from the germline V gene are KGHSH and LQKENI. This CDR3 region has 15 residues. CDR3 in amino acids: CASSPTALSGNTIYF. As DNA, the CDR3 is TGTGCCAGCTCACCAACTGCCCTCTCTGGAAACACCATATATTTT.

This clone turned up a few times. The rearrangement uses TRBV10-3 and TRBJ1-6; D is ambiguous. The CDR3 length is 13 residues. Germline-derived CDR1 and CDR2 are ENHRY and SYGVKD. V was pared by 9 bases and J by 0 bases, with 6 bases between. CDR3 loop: CAMHSSYNSPLHF. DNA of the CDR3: TGTGCCATGCACAGCTCCTATAATTCACCCCTCCACTTT.

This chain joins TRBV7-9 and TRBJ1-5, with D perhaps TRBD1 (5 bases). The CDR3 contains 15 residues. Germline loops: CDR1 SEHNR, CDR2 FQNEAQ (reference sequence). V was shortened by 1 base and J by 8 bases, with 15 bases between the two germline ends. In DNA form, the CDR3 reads TGTGCCAGCAGCTTAGGCGGGACGAATAAAGAGCCCCAGCATTTT. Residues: CASSLGGTNKEPQHF.

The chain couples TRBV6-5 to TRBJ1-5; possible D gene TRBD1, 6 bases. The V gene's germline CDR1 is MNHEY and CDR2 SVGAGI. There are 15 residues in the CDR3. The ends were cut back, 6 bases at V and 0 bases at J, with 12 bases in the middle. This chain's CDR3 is CASSKTGASNQPQHF. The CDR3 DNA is TGTGCCAGCAGCAAGACAGGAGCTAGCAATCAGCCCCAGCATTTT.

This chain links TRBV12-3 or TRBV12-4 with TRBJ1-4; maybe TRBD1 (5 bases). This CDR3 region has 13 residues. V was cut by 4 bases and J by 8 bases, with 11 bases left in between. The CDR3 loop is CASSWGGDEKLFF. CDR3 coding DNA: TGTGCCAGCAGTTGGGGGGGAGACGAAAAACTGTTTTTT.

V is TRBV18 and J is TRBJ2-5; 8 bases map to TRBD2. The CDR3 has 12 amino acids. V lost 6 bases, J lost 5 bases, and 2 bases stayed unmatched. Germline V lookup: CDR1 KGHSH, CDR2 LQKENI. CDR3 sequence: CASSGLGETQYF. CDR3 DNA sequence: TGTGCCAGCTCGGGACTAGGGGAGACCCAGTACTTC.

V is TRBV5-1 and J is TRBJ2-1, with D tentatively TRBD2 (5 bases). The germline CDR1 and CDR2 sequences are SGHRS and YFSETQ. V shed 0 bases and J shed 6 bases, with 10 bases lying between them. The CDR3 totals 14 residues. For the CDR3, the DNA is TGCGCCAGCAGCTTGGGCGGCGGGCTCAATGAGCAGTTCTTC. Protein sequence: CASSLGGGLNEQFF.

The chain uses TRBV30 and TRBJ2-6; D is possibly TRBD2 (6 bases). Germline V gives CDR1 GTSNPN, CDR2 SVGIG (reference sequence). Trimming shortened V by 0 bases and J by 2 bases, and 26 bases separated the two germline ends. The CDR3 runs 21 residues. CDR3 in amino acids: CAWSVLWSGGLTKPGANVLTF. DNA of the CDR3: TGTGCCTGGAGTGTACTCTGGTCTGGGGGACTGACGAAACCTGGGGCCAACGTCCTGACTTTC.

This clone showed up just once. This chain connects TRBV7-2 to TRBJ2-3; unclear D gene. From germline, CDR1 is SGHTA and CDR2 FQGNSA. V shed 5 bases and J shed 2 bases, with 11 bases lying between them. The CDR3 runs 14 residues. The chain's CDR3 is CASSQNNPTDTQYF. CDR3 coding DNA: TGTGCCAGCAGCCAGAATAACCCCACAGATACGCAGTATTTT.

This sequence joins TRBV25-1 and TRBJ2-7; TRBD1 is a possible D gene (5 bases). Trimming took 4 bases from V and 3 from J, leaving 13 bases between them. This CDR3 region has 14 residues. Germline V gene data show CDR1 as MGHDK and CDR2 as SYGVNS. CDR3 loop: CASSGRGVRYEQYF. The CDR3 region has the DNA TGTGCCAGCAGTGGAAGGGGCGTTCGCTACGAGCAGTACTTC.